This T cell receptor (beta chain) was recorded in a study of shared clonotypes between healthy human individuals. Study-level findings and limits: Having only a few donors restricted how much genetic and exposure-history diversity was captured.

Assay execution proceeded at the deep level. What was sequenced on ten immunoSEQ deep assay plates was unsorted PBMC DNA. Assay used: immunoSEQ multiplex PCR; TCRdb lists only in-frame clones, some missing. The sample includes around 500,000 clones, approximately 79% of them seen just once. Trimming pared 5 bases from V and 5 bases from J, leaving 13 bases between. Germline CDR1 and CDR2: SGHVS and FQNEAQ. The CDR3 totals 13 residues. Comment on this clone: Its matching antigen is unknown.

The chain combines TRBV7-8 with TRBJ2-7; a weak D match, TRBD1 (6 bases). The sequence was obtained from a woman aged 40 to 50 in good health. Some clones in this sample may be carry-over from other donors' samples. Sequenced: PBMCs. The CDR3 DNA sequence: TGTGCCAGCAGCATACAGGGTAACCACGAGCAGTACTTC. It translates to CASSIQGNHEQYF.